This T cell receptor beta chain was identified in a study of cytomegalovirus exposure and HLA in healthy donors. Whole-study context: Genotyping of hundreds of donors showed that around 86% belonged to the Caucasian-associated ancestry cluster.

In this sample, this clone turned up a few times. The antigen remains unidentified. A multiplex PCR was run with 60 Vbeta primers and 13 Jbeta primers. Sequencing used immunoSEQ multiplex PCR; TCRdb keeps in-frame clones, though not all of them. The table has 130,000 or so clones, approximately 72% seen once. Notes on the study in general: Among immune exposure information, only CMV serostatus was available. The authors assumed roughly uniform sequencing depth across donors for presence/absence analyses.

This receptor was obtained from a woman between 45 and 60 years old in good health and CMV-seropositive. Sequencing was done on a sample of PBMCs.

The CDR3 is CASSDPSGGASEAFF. The CDR3 DNA reads TGTGCCAGCAGTGACCCCTCGGGGGGGGCATCTGAAGCTTTCTTT. V and J are TRBV25-1 and TRBJ1-1; D might be TRBD1 (6 bases). Germline-derived CDR1 and CDR2 are MGHDK and SYGVNS. The CDR3 is made up of 15 amino acids. V dropped 3 bases and J dropped 6 bases, with 17 bases sitting between them.